The present entry profiles one T cell receptor beta chain with its context. Its antigen is not identified. Clones were read by immunoSEQ multiplex PCR, and TCRdb kept only the in-frame ones, dropping some. The data contain 120,000 or so clones, around 84% of them seen just once; the ten biggest clones take up around a quarter. Germline values: CDR1 MGHRA, CDR2 YSYEKL. This CDR3 has 17 residues. V was cut by 2 bases and J by 2 bases, with 16 bases left in between. The sample originates from a study of T cell responses to AZD1222 COVID-19 vaccine. Study findings and constraints: CD4 TCRs covered the whole spike, strongest at regions 160-218 and 743-854.

Pooled together were second doses at about 4 or about 12 weeks. Material: peripheral blood, obtained 28 days after the second AZD1222 dose. This chain links TRBV4-1 with TRBJ1-3; D might be TRBD1 (5 bases). This receptor was obtained from an adult who received the AZD1222 COVID-19 vaccine. The CDR3 region has the DNA TGCGCCAGCAGCCAACTTCTTAAGGGGATCGCTGGAAACACCATATATTTT. Translating gives CASSQLLKGIAGNTIYF.